These T cell receptor beta chains were read from a single sample in a study of blood T cell repertoires in COVID-19. Using immunoSEQ multiplex PCR, the repertoire was profiled, and TCRdb retains in-frame clones only, with some absent. This table holds fewer than 200,000 clones, around 85% found once. Sequenced: peripheral blood. These receptors came from an elderly woman with acute or convalescent COVID-19. CDR3s include the opening cysteine and the closing phenylalanine or tryptophan. The D gene is left open where the match is weak. For some rows the clone size is stated as once, few or many, or as a class when expanded; others skip it.

v_call	clone_size	d_call	j_call	cdr3_aa	cdr3_nt
TRBV18	-	TRBD2	TRBJ2-1	CASSQGVQRGAYPYNEQFF	TGTGCCAGCTCACAGGGCGTACAGCGGGGGGCCTACCCATACAATGAGCAGTTCTTC
TRBV10-3	few	-	TRBJ2-7	CAIRGVLVPYEQYF	TGTGCCATCCGTGGAGTACTAGTCCCCTACGAGCAGTACTTC
TRBV24-1	-	TRBD1	TRBJ2-5	CATSDSRGLSLETQYF	TGTGCCACCAGTGACTCAAGGGGGCTCTCCCTAGAGACCCAGTACTTC
TRBV10-2	once	TRBD1	TRBJ1-5	CASDRTGEGNQPQHF	TGCGCCAGCGATCGGACAGGAGAGGGAAATCAGCCCCAGCATTTT
TRBV5-1	-	-	TRBJ2-2	CASSLTGNTGELFF	TGCGCCAGCAGCTTGACAGGGAACACCGGGGAGCTGTTTTTT
TRBV27	-	-	TRBJ2-2	CASRLTDYTGELFF	TGTGCCAGCAGATTGACTGACTACACCGGGGAGCTGTTTTTT
TRBV3-1/TRBV3-2	-	-	TRBJ1-2	CASSPDRRGGYGYTF	TGTGCCAGCAGCCCCGATAGGAGGGGAGGCTATGGCTACACCTTC
TRBV2	few	-	TRBJ1-1	CASAPRRSGGDTEAFF	TGTGCCAGCGCCCCCCGGAGGAGCGGGGGGGACACTGAAGCTTTCTTT
TRBV5-1	-	-	TRBJ1-1	CASSLGGGMNTEAFF	TGCGCCAGCAGCTTGGGCGGGGGCATGAACACTGAAGCTTTCTTT
TRBV5-4	-	-	TRBJ2-2	CASSWDWNTGELFF	TGTGCCAGCAGCTGGGACTGGAACACCGGGGAGCTGTTTTTT
TRBV6-5	-	-	TRBJ2-1	CASSTSMHEQFF	TGTGCCAGCAGTACGAGTATGCATGAGCAGTTCTTC
TRBV5-4	-	TRBD2	TRBJ2-3	CASSIRLAGTDTQYF	TGTGCCAGCAGCATTCGACTAGCGGGTACAGATACGCAGTATTTT
TRBV27	-	-	TRBJ2-1	CASSLSRTQGILLNEQFF	TGTGCCAGCAGTTTATCGAGAACACAGGGCATCCTACTAAATGAGCAGTTCTTC
TRBV19	-	-	TRBJ2-2	CASSNGGTGELFF	TGTGCCAGTAGTAATGGGGGGACCGGGGAGCTGTTTTTT
TRBV20-1	-	-	TRBJ1-1	CSASGQGPNTEAFF	TGCAGTGCTAGTGGCCAGGGGCCCAACACTGAAGCTTTCTTT
TRBV5-4	-	TRBD2	TRBJ2-1	CASSLGTTYNEQFF	TGTGCCAGCAGCTTAGGGACTACCTACAATGAGCAGTTCTTC
TRBV19	-	-	TRBJ2-5	CASEGGETQYF	TGTGCCAGTGAGGGTGGAGAGACCCAGTACTTC
TRBV6-1	-	-	TRBJ1-5	CASSEALQVSNQPQHF	TGTGCCAGCAGTGAAGCTCTACAGGTTAGCAATCAGCCCCAGCATTTT
TRBV5-4	-	TRBD1	TRBJ1-3	CASSLGAPQGAGNTIYF	TGTGCCAGCAGCTTGGGGGCCCCACAGGGGGCTGGAAACACCATATATTTT
TRBV6-5	once	-	TRBJ1-6	CASSSQGNNSPLHF	TGTGCCAGCAGTTCGCAGGGTAATAATTCACCCCTCCACTTT
TRBV7-2	-	TRBD1	TRBJ1-3	CASSPGQGTGNTIYF	TGTGCCAGCAGCCCAGGACAGGGAACTGGAAACACCATATATTTT
TRBV6-5	-	-	TRBJ1-3	CASSPYYSGNTIYF	TGTGCCAGCAGTCCATACTACTCTGGAAACACCATATATTTT
TRBV18	-	-	TRBJ2-6	CASSPNSGANVLTF	TGTGCCAGCTCACCCAACTCTGGGGCCAACGTCCTGACTTTC
TRBV7-2	once	TRBD2	TRBJ2-1	CASSPTRLAGAYNEQFF	TGTGCCAGCAGCCCTACTAGACTAGCGGGAGCCTACAATGAGCAGTTCTTC
TRBV6-5	-	TRBD1	TRBJ1-2	CASSYSGGQGGGYTF	TGTGCCAGCAGTTACTCCGGGGGACAGGGAGGTGGCTACACCTTC
TRBV7-2	-	-	TRBJ2-1	CASSPRYSYNEQFF	TGTGCCAGCAGCCCCCGGTACTCCTACAATGAGCAGTTCTTC
TRBV5-1	-	TRBD1	TRBJ1-1	CASSSPGTAPNTEAFF	TGCGCCAGCAGCTCCCCCGGGACAGCTCCTAACACTGAAGCTTTCTTT
TRBV7-2	-	-	TRBJ2-7	CASSLVGRGSEQYF	TGTGCCAGCAGCTTAGTCGGGAGAGGTTCCGAGCAGTACTTC
TRBV24-1	few	TRBD1	TRBJ2-7	CATSASGQGGDEQYF	TGTGCCACCAGTGCCTCGGGACAGGGAGGCGACGAGCAGTACTTC
TRBV19	-	-	TRBJ2-1	CASRVAYNEQFF	TGTGCCAGTAGGGTAGCTTACAATGAGCAGTTCTTC
TRBV28	few	-	TRBJ1-1	CASSHRGGVNTEAFF	TGTGCCAGCAGTCACCGAGGGGGGGTAAACACTGAAGCTTTCTTT
TRBV5-1	once	-	TRBJ1-1	CASSPDGGGNTEAFF	TGCGCCAGCAGCCCGGACGGGGGAGGGAACACTGAAGCTTTCTTT
TRBV19	-	TRBD2	TRBJ2-1	CASSQQAGVGEQFF	TGTGCCAGTAGCCAACAAGCGGGAGTCGGTGAGCAGTTCTTC
TRBV27	few	-	TRBJ1-2	CASKESGLLRGYTF	TGTGCCAGCAAGGAGTCAGGACTGCTTAGGGGCTACACCTTC
TRBV2	-	TRBD1	TRBJ1-5	CASSLHRGLGQPQHF	TGTGCCAGCAGTCTTCACAGGGGTCTAGGGCAGCCCCAGCATTTT
TRBV7-2	-	TRBD2	TRBJ2-5	CASSPRGASRETQYF	TGTGCCAGCAGCCCGCGGGGGGCCTCTCGGGAGACCCAGTACTTC
TRBV6-5	-	-	TRBJ1-1	CASSYSTEGKAFF	TGTGCCAGCAGTTACTCCACCGAGGGAAAAGCTTTCTTT
TRBV7-2	-	TRBD2	TRBJ2-3	CASSTSGRAWAQYF	TGTGCCAGCAGCACTAGCGGGAGGGCCTGGGCGCAGTATTTT
TRBV11-2	-	-	TRBJ1-1	CASSLVAGEAFF	TGTGCCAGCAGCTTAGTGGCAGGAGAAGCTTTCTTT